These 27 T cell receptor beta chains were all obtained from the same sample, sequenced in a study of T-cell memory formation after mild COVID-19. TCRdb used MiXCR to reprocess the 5' RACE reads, holding one entry per CDR3 protein. The repertoire includes almost 350,000 distinct CDR3 sequences, less than 25% of them detected once, and 21% sits in the top ten. The sequenced sample was PBMCs or a T cell subset sorted from them (not recorded which). These receptors originate from a man younger than 35 who had mild COVID-19 (a few samples of this study predate the infection). Cell type and time point are not known.

This clonotype was seen repeatedly, ten times or more. The chain is built from TRBV7-2 and TRBJ2-5, with 13 bases fitting TRBD2. There are 15 residues in the CDR3. Germline V gene sequence: CDR1 SGHTA, CDR2 FQGNSA. The ends lost 4 bases at V and 7 bases at J; junction bases unmatched: 6. The CDR3 region has the DNA TGTGCCAGCAGCTGGACTAGCGGGGGCCCAGGGACCCAGTACTTC. Protein: CASSWTSGGPGTQYF.

This clonotype was counted between two and nine times. V usage is TRBV28 and J usage is TRBJ2-5; D not certain. Germline V gives CDR1 MDHEN, CDR2 SYDVKM. V was pared by 6 bases and J by 2 bases, with 10 bases between. There are 13 residues in the CDR3. The CDR3 DNA is TGTGCCAGCAGGTTGGGTACTCAAGAGACCCAGTACTTC. This sequence encodes CASRLGTQETQYF.

The gene calls are TRBV5-4 and TRBJ2-7; possible D gene TRBD1, 5 bases. V was clipped by 4 bases and J by 1 base, with 12 bases between them. The CDR3 length is 14 residues. The V gene's germline CDR1 is SGHNT and CDR2 YYREEE (reference sequence). The DNA of the CDR3 is TGTGCCAGCAGCCCAGAGCAGGGATCCTACGAGCAGTACTTC. It yields the protein CASSPEQGSYEQYF.

This rearrangement joins TRBV29-1 to TRBJ2-1; 11 positions match TRBD1. Germline V gene lookup returns CDR1 SQVTM and CDR2 ANQGSEA. The CDR3 sequence is 13 residues long. J gave up 10 bases and V 6 bases, and 8 bases lay outside the gene matches. CDR3 nucleotide sequence: TGCAGCGTAGGACAGGGGGCGGGCAGCGAGCAGTTCTTC. Its protein product is CSVGQGAGSEQFF.

The chain couples TRBV23-1 to TRBJ1-1; D remains unclear. TRBV23-1 is an ORF for which the function is uncertain. Trimming took off 10 bases at V and 4 bases at J, with 13 bases between the two ends. The CDR3 has 12 amino acids. The CDR3 region is CANFDPTTEAFF. CDR3 in DNA: TGCGCCAACTTCGACCCCACCACTGAAGCTTTCTTT.

The chain joins TRBV27 to TRBJ1-2, with 9 bases fitting TRBD1. The CDR3 is 14 amino acids. The ends lost 5 bases at V and 4 bases at J; junction bases unmatched: 5. Germline V gene sequence: CDR1 MNHEY, CDR2 SMNVEV (reference sequence). Here the CDR3 DNA reads TGTGCCAGCAGTCCCGGGACAGGGCTCTATGGCTACACCTTC. Its protein product is CASSPGTGLYGYTF.

The chain is built from TRBV27 and TRBJ1-2; 12 nucleotides agree with TRBD1. From germline, CDR1 is MNHEY and CDR2 SMNVEV (reference sequence). With 1 base clipped from V and 2 bases from J, the junction kept 2 bases outside the gene matches. This CDR3 is built from 16 residues. DNA of the CDR3: TGTGCCAGCAGTTTATTGGGGACAGGGGGCAACTATGGCTACACCTTC. Translation: CASSLLGTGGNYGYTF.

This clonotype was found a few times. The V call is TRBV13, the J call TRBJ2-2; no firm D call. Germline V lookup: CDR1 PRHDT, CDR2 FYEKMQ (reference sequence). This CDR3 comprises 14 residues. The germline V and J ends were trimmed by 6 bases and 3 bases, with 11 bases remaining between them. CDR3 DNA: TGTGCCAGCAGTACCCTGCTCGACACCGGGGAGCTGTTTTTT. Its translation is CASSTLLDTGELFF. Combining the CDR3 with reference TRBV13 and TRBJ2-2 gives the whole variable domain AAGVIQSPRHLIKEKRETATLKCYPIPRHDTVYWYQQGPGQDPQFLISFYEKMQSDKGSIPDRFSAQQFSDYHSELNMSSLELGDSALYFCASSTLLDTGELFFGEGSRLTVL.

The CDR3 DNA follows: TGTGCCAGCAGTTACGCTGGGTGGAAAAACACTGAAGCTTTCTTT. Protein: CASSYAGWKNTEAFF. V is TRBV6-2 or TRBV6-3 and J is TRBJ1-1; D call uncertain. The CDR3 contains 15 residues. The germline V gene has CDR1 MNHEY and CDR2 SVGEGT. Trimming took off 2 bases at V and 2 bases at J, with 12 bases between the two ends.

In this sample, this clonotype turned up once. This chain uses TRBV28 with TRBJ1-5, with D possibly being TRBD1 (5 bases). The V and J ends lost 5 bases and 3 bases respectively, with 14 bases between them. Per the germline V gene, CDR1 is MDHEN and CDR2 is SYDVKM. This CDR3 comprises 15 residues. The CDR3 protein is CASSPPDRYNQPQHF. The DNA of the CDR3 is TGTGCCAGCAGTCCCCCCGACAGATACAATCAGCCCCAGCATTTT.

This clonotype was seen a few times. V is TRBV11-2 and J is TRBJ2-3; 11 nucleotides line up with TRBD2. V shed 4 bases and J 6 bases; nucleotides not matched to a gene: 6. This CDR3 is built from 15 residues. Germline CDR1 and CDR2: SGHAT and FQNNGV. Here the CDR3 reads CASSSLAGELDTQYF. The CDR3 DNA sequence: TGTGCCAGCAGCTCACTAGCGGGGGAATTGGATACGCAGTATTTT. The full variable domain, rest sourced from reference TRBV11-2 and TRBJ2-3, is EAGVAQSPRYKIIEKRQSVAFWCNPISGHATLYWYQQILGQGPKLLIQFQNNGVVDDSQLPKDRFSAERLKGVDSTLKIQPAKLEDSAVYLCASSSLAGELDTQYFGPGTRLTVL.

This clonotype was counted ten times or more. The V gene is TRBV20-1, the J gene TRBJ1-1, with D perhaps matching TRBD1 (5 bases). This CDR3 has 12 residues. Trimming cost V 6 bases and J 1 base, with 9 bases left between them. CDR1 is DFQATT, CDR2 SNEGSKA, per germline (reference sequence). The CDR3 sequence is CSAWRGNTEAFF. CDR3 DNA: TGCAGTGCATGGAGGGGGAACACTGAAGCTTTCTTT.

The chain recombines TRBV7-2 with TRBJ2-3; TRBD2 matches at 8 bases. The J segment lost 5 bases and the V segment lost 4 bases, leaving 11 bases of the junction unmatched. CDR1 is SGHTA and CDR2 is FQGNSA in the germline V gene. The CDR3 contains 16 residues. The CDR3 sequence: CASSSRRGARKDTQYF. CDR3 in DNA: TGTGCCAGCAGCTCGCGGCGGGGGGCAAGGAAAGATACGCAGTATTTT.

This clonotype was observed a few times. V is TRBV3-1 and J is TRBJ2-1, with 7 bases lining up with TRBD1. Germline lookup yields CDR1 LGHDT and CDR2 YNNKEL (reference sequence). V was pared by 4 bases and J by 7 bases, with 7 bases of the junction left unmatched. This CDR3 has 14 residues. CDR3 nucleotides: TGTGCCAGCAGCCGACGGGACAGCTTTAATGAGCAGTTCTTC. Residues: CASSRRDSFNEQFF.

This clonotype was seen only a few times. The CDR3 sequence is CASSFPSMGTAYEQYF. The CDR3 nucleotides read TGTGCCAGCAGCTTTCCCTCGATGGGGACAGCTTACGAGCAGTACTTC. The rearrangement uses TRBV7-9 and TRBJ2-7; the match to TRBD1 covers 7 bases. Per germline, CDR1 SEHNR and CDR2 FQNEAQ (reference sequence). This CDR3 spans 16 amino acids. The trim removed 3 bases at V and 4 bases at J, leaving 12 bases unmatched.

This clonotype has more than one count but fewer than ten. The genes are TRBV6-6 and TRBJ1-1, with D unresolved. The V gene lost 2 bases and the J gene lost 4 bases, with 11 bases spanning the gap. Germline values: CDR1 MNHNY, CDR2 SVGAGI (reference sequence). There are 14 residues in the CDR3. The CDR3 protein is CASSYAVAGTEAFF. CDR3 bases: TGTGCCAGCAGTTACGCGGTAGCGGGCACTGAAGCTTTCTTT.

This rearrangement joins TRBV7-2 to TRBJ1-1; 9 bases map to TRBD1. The CDR3 extends over 14 amino acids. V gave up 5 bases and J gave up 4 bases; unmatched junction bases: 5. Germline values: CDR1 SGHTA, CDR2 FQGNSA. CDR3 region: CASSPQGAGTEAFF. CDR3 DNA sequence: TGTGCCAGCAGCCCACAGGGGGCTGGCACTGAAGCTTTCTTT.

This clonotype was seen a handful of times. This rearrangement joins TRBV9 to TRBJ2-3; TRBD2 might be the D (5 bases). Trimming took 0 bases from V and 0 from J, leaving 11 bases between them. Per germline, CDR1 SGDLS and CDR2 YYNGEE. CDR3 length: 16 residues. CDR3 sequence reads: CASSVGVDSSTDTQYF. CDR3 nucleotides: TGTGCCAGCAGCGTAGGTGTGGACTCTAGCACAGATACGCAGTATTTT.

This chain joins TRBV4-3 and TRBJ1-3; a weak D match, TRBD1 (6 bases). V gave up 6 bases and J gave up 8 bases, with 23 bases separating them. Germline CDR1 is LGHNA and CDR2 is YSLEER. CDR3 size: 16 residues. CDR3 sequence reads: CASSQNGPHGGDTIYF. The CDR3 bases are TGCGCCAGCAGTCAAAACGGCCCCCACGGGGGCGACACCATATATTTT.

The CDR3 protein is CASSPQGGRQPQHF. For the CDR3, the DNA is TGTGCCAGCTCACCACAGGGGGGTCGCCAGCCCCAGCATTTT. The genes are TRBV18 and TRBJ1-5, with D possibly TRBD1 on 6 matching bases. Germline-derived CDR1 and CDR2 are KGHSH and LQKENI. V lost 1 base, J lost 7 bases, and 11 bases lay in between. The CDR3 is made up of 14 amino acids.

On this clonotype: A much larger clonotype is one base distant, so this may be a read error. This rearrangement joins TRBV4-3 to TRBJ1-2; TRBD1 is a possible D gene (6 bases). There are 14 residues in the CDR3. V was clipped by 0 bases and J by 3 bases, with 8 bases between them. Germline CDR1 is LGHNA and CDR2 is YSLEER. The DNA for the CDR3 is TGCGCCAGCAGCCAAGATTGGGGGCACTATGGCTACACCTTC. Amino acid sequence: CASSQDWGHYGYTF.

The chain joins TRBV6-6 to TRBJ2-7; D remains unclear. This CDR3 contains 14 residues. V shed 6 bases and J shed 0 bases, with 12 bases lying between them. The germline CDR1 and CDR2 sequences are MNHNY and SVGAGI (reference sequence). As DNA, the CDR3 is TGTGCCAGCAGGTTCGGGCCTGGCTCCTACGAGCAGTACTTC. Amino acid sequence: CASRFGPGSYEQYF.

The sample holds a few counts of this clonotype. The rearrangement joins TRBV6-6 to TRBJ1-3; a weak D match, TRBD1 (5 bases). Germline CDR1 is MNHNY and CDR2 is SVGAGI (reference sequence). Deletions cut 4 bases from V and 2 bases from J, with 9 bases between. The CDR3 contains 14 residues. CDR3 sequence (DNA): TGTGCCAGCAGTTCCAGGGCCCCTGGAAACACCATATATTTT. Translation: CASSSRAPGNTIYF.

A note on this clonotype: This may come from a read error, since a much larger clone is one base off. The chain is built from TRBV5-1 and TRBJ2-5; D might be TRBD2 (6 bases). The CDR3 has 14 residues. CDR1 SGHRS and CDR2 YFSETQ come from the germline V gene. The CDR3 sequence is CSSSLTGEQETQYF. The CDR3 DNA follows: TGCTCCAGCAGCTTAACGGGGGAACAAGAGACCCAGTACTTC.

J is TRBJ2-5 and V is TRBV7-3; D is perhaps TRBD1 or TRBD2 (5 bases each). Trimming stripped 8 bases from V and 5 bases from J, with 18 bases between. Germline values: CDR1 SGHTA, CDR2 FQGTGA. The CDR3 has 14 amino acids. For the CDR3, the DNA is TGTGCCAGCTCTCCGGGGCCGGGGTCGGAGACCCAGTACTTC. It translates to CASSPGPGSETQYF.

The chain combines TRBV7-9 with TRBJ1-1; D is unresolved. There are 11 residues in the CDR3. The V end lost 7 bases, the J end lost 8 bases, and 11 bases lay between the germline ends. Germline CDR1 is SEHNR and CDR2 is FQNEAQ (reference sequence). CDR3 in amino acids: CASTFQWEAFF. The CDR3 DNA sequence: TGTGCCAGCACCTTTCAATGGGAAGCTTTCTTT. Together with reference TRBV7-9 and TRBJ1-1, the CDR3 gives the full variable domain: DTGVSQNPRHKITKRGQNVTFRCDPISEHNRLYWYRQTLGQGPEFLTYFQNEAQLEKSRLLSDRFSAERPKGSFSTLEIQRTEQGDSAMYLCASTFQWEAFFGQGTRLTVV.

This clonotype has more than one count but fewer than ten. The CDR3 DNA is TGTGCCAGCAGTTTCCCAGGGAAGTTCACTGAAGCTTTCTTT. This sequence encodes CASSFPGKFTEAFF. The V gene is TRBV27, the J gene TRBJ1-1, with a possible D match to TRBD1 (5 bases). The V end lost 3 bases, the J end lost 4 bases, and 12 bases lay between the germline ends. Per germline, CDR1 MNHEY and CDR2 SMNVEV (reference sequence). There are 14 residues in the CDR3.